The 11 T cell receptor beta chains listed next were all sequenced from one sample in a study of blood T cell repertoires in COVID-19. Method: immunoSEQ multiplex PCR; TCRdb's copy keeps in-frame clones and lacks some. The sample yields 170,000 or so clones, roughly 83% seen once. Sequenced: peripheral blood. These receptors came from a woman in her forties with COVID-19, enrolled during active disease.

The chain has TRBV11-3 and TRBJ2-5; 8 bases are a match to TRBD1. Germline-derived CDR1 and CDR2 are SGHNT and YENEEA. V trimming: 5 bases; J trimming: 4 bases; junction bases outside the gene matches: 9. The CDR3 has 15 residues. CDR3 nucleotides: TGTGCCAGCAGCCGCGGACAGGGTTATGGAGAGACCCAGTACTTC. Amino acids: CASSRGQGYGETQYF.

This clone came up a few times. This rearrangement joins TRBV6-5 to TRBJ2-7, with TRBD1 identical over 8 bases. The CDR3 runs 13 residues. The V gene end was trimmed by 5 bases and the J gene end by 3 bases; junction bases not matched to a gene: 3. CDR1 is MNHEY, CDR2 SVGAGI, per germline. The CDR3 loop reads CASSRDRSYEQYF. CDR3 nucleotides: TGTGCCAGCAGTAGGGACAGGAGCTACGAGCAGTACTTC.

The rearrangement links TRBV9 to TRBJ1-4, with a weak D call TRBD1 (5 bases). Germline V lookup: CDR1 SGDLS, CDR2 YYNGEE. The V and J ends lost 0 bases and 4 bases respectively, with 16 bases between them. The CDR3 spans 17 residues. This CDR3 is CASSVEGLGTFNEKLFF. In DNA, the CDR3 is TGTGCCAGCAGCGTAGAGGGTCTAGGGACTTTTAATGAAAAACTGTTTTTT.

The chain couples TRBV6-5 to TRBJ2-4; TRBD2 is a possible D gene (6 bases). Trimming removed 7 bases at V and 9 bases at J, with 19 bases between. CDR1 MNHEY and CDR2 SVGAGI come from the germline V gene. The CDR3 is 14 amino acids. The CDR3 protein is CASTPSLAGSIQYF. The CDR3 region has the DNA TGTGCCAGCACCCCGTCGCTCGCCGGGAGCATTCAGTACTTC.

This clone appeared many times. CDR3 in DNA: TGTGCCAGCAGCTCGACCCCACCAACTAGATACGAGCAGTACTTC. This sequence encodes CASSSTPPTRYEQYF. The gene calls are TRBV11-2 and TRBJ2-7, with D possibly being TRBD2 (5 bases). The CDR3 has 15 amino acids. Germline V lookup: CDR1 SGHAT, CDR2 FQNNGV. The V end lost 4 bases, the J end lost 4 bases, and 17 bases lay between the germline ends.

The chain is built from TRBV19 and TRBJ2-1; 12 bases fit TRBD2. This CDR3 is 14 amino acids long. Germline CDR1 is LNHDA and CDR2 is SQIVND (reference sequence). The chain's CDR3 is CASLLAGGRNEQFF. CDR3 DNA sequence: TGTGCTAGCCTACTAGCGGGAGGCCGCAATGAGCAGTTCTTC.

The rearrangement links TRBV19 to TRBJ2-5; 7 bases line up with TRBD1. Germline CDR1 LNHDA, CDR2 SQIVND (reference sequence). V shed 1 base and J 5 bases; nucleotides not matched to a gene: 4. The CDR3 length is 14 residues. CDR3 sequence (DNA): TGTGCCAGTAGTATAGGGCAGGGGGTCGAGACCCAGTACTTC. Its translation: CASSIGQGVETQYF.

A single count supports this clone. The V gene is TRBV6-6, the J gene TRBJ1-5; 8 nucleotides align to TRBD1. The CDR3 is made up of 16 amino acids. With 5 bases clipped from V and 3 bases from J, the junction kept 9 bases outside the gene matches. CDR1 MNHNY and CDR2 SVGAGI come from the germline V gene (reference sequence). CDR3 residues: CASSHPTGAFNQPQHF. The CDR3 region has the DNA TGTGCCAGCAGTCACCCGACAGGGGCCTTCAATCAGCCCCAGCATTTT.

About this clone itself: Other DNA sequences of this sample code for an identical CDR3. V and J are TRBV27 and TRBJ2-3, with D possibly matching TRBD1 (5 bases). CDR1 MNHEY and CDR2 SMNVEV come from the germline V gene (reference sequence). The CDR3 runs 14 residues. The V end lost 5 bases, the J end lost 0 bases, and 9 bases lay between the germline ends. The CDR3 DNA reads TGTGCCAGCAGTCTTGGGGCTAGCACAGATACGCAGTATTTT. Translated: CASSLGASTDTQYF.

V gene TRBV24-1 combines with J gene TRBJ1-2; D unresolved. Trimming pared 0 bases from V and 2 bases from J, leaving 15 bases between. This CDR3 has 17 residues. Per germline, CDR1 KGHDR and CDR2 SFDVKD. The CDR3 loop reads CATSDLVMVRLNYGYTF. The CDR3 DNA follows: TGTGCCACCAGTGATTTGGTTATGGTCAGACTGAACTATGGCTACACCTTC.

The chain combines TRBV28 with TRBJ2-1; 8 positions agree with TRBD2. The CDR3 runs 15 residues. The germline gives CDR1 MDHEN, CDR2 SYDVKM. Unmatched junction bases numbered 5, after V lost 1 base and J lost 6 bases. The CDR3 DNA follows: TGTGCCAGCAGTTTATTTGGGGGGACTAGCAATGAGCAGTTCTTC. Protein sequence: CASSLFGGTSNEQFF.